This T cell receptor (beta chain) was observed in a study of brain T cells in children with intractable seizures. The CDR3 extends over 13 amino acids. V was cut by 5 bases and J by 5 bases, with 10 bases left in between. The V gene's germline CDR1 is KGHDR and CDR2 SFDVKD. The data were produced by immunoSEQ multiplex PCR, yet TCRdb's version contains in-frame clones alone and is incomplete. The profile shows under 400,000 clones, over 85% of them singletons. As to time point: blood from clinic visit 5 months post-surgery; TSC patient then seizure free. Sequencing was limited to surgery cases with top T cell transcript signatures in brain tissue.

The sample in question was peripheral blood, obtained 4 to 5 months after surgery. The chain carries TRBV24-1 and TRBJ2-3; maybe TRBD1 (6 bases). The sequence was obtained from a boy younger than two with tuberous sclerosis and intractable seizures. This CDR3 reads CATSVGARDTQYF. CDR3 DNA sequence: TGTGCCACCAGTGTGGGGGCTCGAGATACGCAGTATTTT.